This TCR beta chain was sequenced for a study of T cells after posttransplantation cyclophosphamide. Overall study results and limits: After PTCy, TRB diversity resembled that of CNI/methotrexate controls. Later post-transplant blood repertoires were often dominated by donor CD8+ memory clones. TRB overlap between skin or GI tissue T cells and blood was limited.

On the day of bone marrow donation, the related graft donor provided peripheral blood. Using immunoSEQ multiplex PCR, the repertoire was profiled, and TCRdb retains in-frame clones only, with some absent. Observed in the sample are around 28,000 clones, none of them singletons. This clone was recorded at least ten times. As yet, its antigen is unknown. Germline V lookup: CDR1 MNHEY, CDR2 SMNVEV (reference sequence). With 1 base clipped from V and 2 bases from J, the junction kept 3 bases outside the gene matches. This CDR3 contains 15 residues. The sample was PBMCs. The receptor was derived from a woman in her sixties or seventies in good health, CMV-negative, and a related stem cell transplant donor. The chain joins TRBV27 to TRBJ2-7; 9 positions agree with TRBD2. DNA for the CDR3: TGTGCCAGCAGTTTATTACTAGCGGGTCCCTACGAGCAGTACTTC. Protein product: CASSLLLAGPYEQYF.